This entry concerns a single T cell receptor (beta chain). The entry originates in a study of blood T cell repertoires in COVID-19. Whole-study context: The United States, Italy and Spain supplied acute and convalescent COVID-19 samples. T cells, B-cell-depleted T cells, or PBMCs supplied cDNA or gDNA.

Source study methods: Cell counts per sample came from amplifying reference gene primers. Libraries were prepared by immunoSEQ multiplex PCR; TCRdb keeps only in-frame clonotypes and omits some of them. V and J calls and clone size come straight from that table; D and trimming were deduced from the DNA. The sample has 65,000 to 85,000 clones, more than 70% seen once; the top ten hold around 5%. Looked up from germline, CDR1 is SGHDT and CDR2 is YYEEEE. The CDR3 is 13 residues long. Between the trimmed V and J ends, which lost 7 bases and 3 bases, there was a span of 13 bases. This TCR derives from a man between 50 and 59 years old with active COVID-19. The chain joins TRBV5-6 to TRBJ1-1; D uncertain. Sequenced sample: peripheral blood. CDR3 sequence: CASAPRRYTEAFF. The DNA for the CDR3 is TGTGCCAGCGCTCCCCGGAGGTACACTGAAGCTTTCTTT. Together with reference TRBV5-6 and TRBJ1-1, the CDR3 gives the full variable domain: DAGVTQSPTHLIKTRGQQVTLRCSPKSGHDTVSWYQQALGQGPQFIFQYYEEEERQRGNFPDRFSGHQFPNYSSELNVNALLLGDSALYLCASAPRRYTEAFFGQGTRLTVV.